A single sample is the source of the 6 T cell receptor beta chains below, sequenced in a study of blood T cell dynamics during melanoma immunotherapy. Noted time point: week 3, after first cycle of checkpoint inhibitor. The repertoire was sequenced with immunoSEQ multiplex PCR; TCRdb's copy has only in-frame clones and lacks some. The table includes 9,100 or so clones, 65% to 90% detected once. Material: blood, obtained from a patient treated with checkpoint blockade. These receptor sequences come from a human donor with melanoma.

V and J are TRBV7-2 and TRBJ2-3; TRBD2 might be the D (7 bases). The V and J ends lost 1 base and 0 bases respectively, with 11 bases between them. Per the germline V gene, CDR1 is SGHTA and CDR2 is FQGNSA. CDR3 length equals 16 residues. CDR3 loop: CASSLGRGPSTDTQYF. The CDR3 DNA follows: TGTGCCAGCAGCTTAGGGCGGGGGCCTAGCACAGATACGCAGTATTTT.

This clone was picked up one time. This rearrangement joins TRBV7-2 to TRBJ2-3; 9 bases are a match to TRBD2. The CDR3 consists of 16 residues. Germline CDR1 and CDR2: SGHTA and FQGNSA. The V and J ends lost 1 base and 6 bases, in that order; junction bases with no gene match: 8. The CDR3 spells CASSLGLAGWMDTQYF. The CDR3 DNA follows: TGTGCCAGCAGCTTAGGGCTAGCGGGGTGGATGGATACGCAGTATTTT.

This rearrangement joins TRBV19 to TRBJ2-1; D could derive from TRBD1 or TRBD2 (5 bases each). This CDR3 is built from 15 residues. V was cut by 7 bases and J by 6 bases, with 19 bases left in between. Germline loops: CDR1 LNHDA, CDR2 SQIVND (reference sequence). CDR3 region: CASTRTGTRANEQFF. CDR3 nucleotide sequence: TGTGCCAGTACGCGTACCGGGACCCGCGCCAATGAGCAGTTCTTC. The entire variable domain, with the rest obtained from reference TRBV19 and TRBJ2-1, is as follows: DGGITQSPKYLFRKEGQNVTLSCEQNLNHDAMYWYRQDPGQGLRLIYYSQIVNDFQKGDIAEGYSVSREKKESFPLTVTSAQKNPTAFYLCASTRTGTRANEQFFGPGTRLTVL.

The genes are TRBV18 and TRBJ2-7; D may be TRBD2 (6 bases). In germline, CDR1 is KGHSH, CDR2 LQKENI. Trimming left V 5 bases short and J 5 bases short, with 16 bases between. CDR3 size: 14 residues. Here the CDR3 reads CASSWRGFSHEQYF. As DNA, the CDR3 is TGTGCCAGCTCATGGCGGGGTTTCTCTCACGAGCAGTACTTC.

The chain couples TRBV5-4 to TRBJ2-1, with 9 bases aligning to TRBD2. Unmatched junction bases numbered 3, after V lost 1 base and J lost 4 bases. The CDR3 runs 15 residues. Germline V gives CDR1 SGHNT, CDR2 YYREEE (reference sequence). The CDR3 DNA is TGTGCCAGCAGCTTGATGCGGGGGGGGTACAATGAGCAGTTCTTC. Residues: CASSLMRGGYNEQFF. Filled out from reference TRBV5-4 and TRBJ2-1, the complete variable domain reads ETGVTQSPTHLIKTRGQQVTLRCSSQSGHNTVSWYQQALGQGPQFIFQYYREEENGRGNFPPRFSGLQFPNYSSELNVNALELDDSALYLCASSLMRGGYNEQFFGPGTRLTVL.

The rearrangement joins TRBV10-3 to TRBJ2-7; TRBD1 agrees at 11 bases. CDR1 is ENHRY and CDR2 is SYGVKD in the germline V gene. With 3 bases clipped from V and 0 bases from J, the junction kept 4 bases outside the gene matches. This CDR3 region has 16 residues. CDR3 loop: CAISDPGTGGSYEQYF. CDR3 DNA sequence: TGTGCCATCAGTGATCCCGGGACAGGGGGCTCCTACGAGCAGTACTTC.